A single sample gave rise to the 23 T cell receptor beta chains below, sequenced in a study of T cells in Graves' hyperthyroidism and ophthalmopathy. TCR beta CDR3 region amplification was performed from RNA transcripts. HTBI primers were employed in a first-round RT-PCR of the TCR CDR3. From the multiplex PCR reads, TCRdb called clonotypes with MiXCR, one entry per CDR3 protein. The sample includes around 250,000 distinct CDR3 sequences, roughly 17% of them seen just once. Specimen: blood. These receptors originate from a woman aged 18-29 years with Graves' ophthalmopathy.

This chain connects TRBV6-2 or TRBV6-3 to TRBJ2-3; 10 bases line up with TRBD2. The CDR3 has 15 residues. V trimming: 5 bases; J trimming: 1 base; junction bases outside the gene matches: 3. CDR1 is MNHEY and CDR2 is SVGEGT in the germline V gene. The CDR3 protein is CASSPSGRGTDTQYF. CDR3 sequence (DNA): TGTGCCAGCAGTCCGAGCGGGAGGGGCACAGATACGCAGTATTTT.

This clonotype was seen only a few times. The V gene is TRBV19, the J gene TRBJ2-7, with D perhaps matching TRBD1 or TRBD2 (5 bases each). The CDR3 runs to 14 residues. The germline V and J ends were trimmed by 5 bases and 4 bases, with 15 bases remaining between them. Per germline, CDR1 LNHDA and CDR2 SQIVND (reference sequence). CDR3 DNA sequence: TGTGCCAGTAGTTTTACCGGGACCATTTACGAGCAGTACTTC. Its protein is CASSFTGTIYEQYF.

Comments on this clonotype: Its ends do not fully match the called genes, so a read error is possible. The V gene is TRBV4-1, the J gene TRBJ1-1, with unresolved D. CDR1 and CDR2 (germline): MGHRA, YSYEKL. The CDR3 length is 15 residues. In DNA, the CDR3 is TGTGCCAGCAGCCAAGATGCACACTCGAACACTGAAGCTTTCTTT. Translating gives CASSQDAHSNTEAFF.

This clonotype was counted ten times or more. The chain couples TRBV9 to TRBJ1-1; D possibly corresponds to TRBD1 (5 bases). V was shortened by 4 bases and J by 6 bases, with 19 bases between the two germline ends. The CDR3 contains 15 residues. Germline V CDR1 and CDR2: SGDLS, YYNGEE. The CDR3 region is CASSPHQGVVAEAFF. In DNA, the CDR3 is TGTGCCAGCAGCCCTCACCAAGGGGTAGTGGCTGAAGCTTTCTTT.

This clonotype showed up many times. V usage is TRBV19 and J usage is TRBJ1-2; possible D gene TRBD1, 5 bases. The germline V gene has CDR1 LNHDA and CDR2 SQIVND (reference sequence). V lost 6 bases and J lost 3, with 11 bases in between. The CDR3 is 13 residues long. The chain's CDR3 is CASSVGGDYGYTF. Written as DNA, the CDR3 is TGTGCCAGTAGCGTCGGGGGGGACTATGGCTACACCTTC.

There are many counts of this clonotype. The chain is built from TRBV7-8 and TRBJ2-5; D is unresolved. Germline CDR1 is SGHVS and CDR2 is FQNEAQ. CDR3 length equals 11 residues. The V gene lost 8 bases and the J gene lost 7 bases, with 11 bases spanning the gap. The CDR3 here is CASHFLGTQYF. For the CDR3, the DNA is TGTGCCAGCCACTTTCTGGGGACCCAGTACTTC.

The chain has TRBV7-9 and TRBJ2-7; D tentatively reads TRBD1 or TRBD2 (5 bases each). The CDR3 has 13 amino acids. Germline assignment: CDR1 SEHNR and CDR2 FQNEAQ (reference sequence). Deletions cut 3 bases from V and 2 bases from J, with 8 bases between. In nucleotides, the CDR3 is TGTGCCAGCAGCTTGGGGGTTACCTACGAGCAGTACTTC. This encodes CASSLGVTYEQYF.

This clonotype was counted many times. CDR3 in DNA: TGTGCCAGCAGTGAAGGTCAGAGGTACCAAGAGACCCAGTACTTC. Protein product: CASSEGQRYQETQYF. J is TRBJ2-5 and V is TRBV2, with unresolved D. The CDR3 spans 15 residues. V lost 1 base, J lost 0 bases, and 9 bases lay in between. Germline CDR1 is SNHLY and CDR2 is FYNNEI.

Remarks on this clonotype: A read error may explain this, as a much larger clone is one base away. V is TRBV7-9 and J is TRBJ2-2; the D gene is possibly TRBD2 (6 bases). This CDR3 has 15 residues. Germline V CDR1 and CDR2: SEHNR, FQNEAQ (reference sequence). In DNA, the CDR3 is TGTGCCGGCAGCTTAGCGGATACGAACACCGGGGAGCTGTTTTTT. It encodes CAGSLADTNTGELFF. Based on the CDR3 plus reference TRBV7-9 and TRBJ2-2, the full variable domain is DTGVSQNPRHKITKRGQNVTFRCDPISEHNRLYWYRQTLGQGPEFLTYFQNEAQLEKSRLLSDRFSAERPKGSFSTLEIQRTEQGDSAMYLCAGSLADTNTGELFFGEGSRLTVL.

The V gene is TRBV11-2, the J gene TRBJ2-7; D gene unclear. This CDR3 contains 13 residues. Germline-derived CDR1 and CDR2 are SGHAT and FQNNGV. The V end lost 7 bases, the J end lost 7 bases, and 17 bases lay between the germline ends. The DNA of the CDR3 is TGTGCCAGCACCCCTTTGGTTAGGCAAGAGCAGTACTTC. This codes for CASTPLVRQEQYF.

This clonotype was detected ten times or more. The CDR3 coding sequence is TGCAGCGTTAGGTGGGGGGGGGCAGATACGCAGTATTTT. It is translated as CSVRWGGADTQYF. The rearrangement joins TRBV29-1 to TRBJ2-3; TRBD2 agrees at 7 bases. After removal of 5 bases from V and 4 bases from J, the junction contained 6 bases not matched to a gene. The length of the CDR3 is 13 residues. CDR1 and CDR2 (germline): SQVTM, ANQGSEA.

This chain links TRBV4-1 with TRBJ1-3; D ambiguous. Trimming took 0 bases from V and 1 from J, leaving 7 bases between them. The V gene's germline CDR1 is MGHRA and CDR2 YSYEKL. CDR3 length: 15 residues. The CDR3 DNA is TGCGCCAGCAGCCAAGATCGGCAGTCTGGAAACACCATATATTTT. It translates to CASSQDRQSGNTIYF.

This clonotype was seen many times. CDR3 DNA: TGTGCCTGGAGTATCGGACAGGGATGGAAGTACTTC. It yields the protein CAWSIGQGWKYF. The chain has TRBV30 and TRBJ2-5, with TRBD1 matching 8 bases. Germline values: CDR1 GTSNPN, CDR2 SVGIG (reference sequence). The CDR3 covers 12 residues. V lost 2 bases to trimming and J lost 12 bases; unmatched junction nucleotides: 8.

This clonotype was picked up many times. The chain has TRBV4-1 and TRBJ1-2; 9 bases are a match to TRBD1. The CDR3 consists of 15 residues. Germline V lookup: CDR1 MGHRA, CDR2 YSYEKL. With V trimmed by 0 bases and J by 7 bases, 6 bases remained unmatched. The CDR3 spells CASSQEPGQGFGYTF. CDR3 nucleotides: TGCGCCAGCAGCCAAGAACCGGGACAGGGCTTTGGCTACACCTTC.

This clonotype has at least ten counts. The chain employs TRBV12-3 or TRBV12-4 and TRBJ2-2; a weak D match, TRBD2 (5 bases). Trimming took 5 bases from V and 6 from J, leaving 13 bases between them. There are 14 residues in the CDR3. CDR3 region: CASSPGTRAGELFF. The CDR3 DNA reads as TGTGCCAGCAGTCCCGGAACTAGGGCCGGGGAGCTGTTTTTT.

This clonotype has at least ten counts. The chain has TRBV28 and TRBJ2-3; TRBD2 aligns across 11 bases. Germline values: CDR1 MDHEN, CDR2 SYDVKM. The length of the CDR3 is 17 residues. The junction had 3 bases not matched to a gene; V was cut back by 1 base and J by 0 bases. CDR3 sequence reads: CASSLSTSGRSTDTQYF. In DNA, the CDR3 is TGTGCCAGCAGTTTATCAACTAGCGGGAGAAGCACAGATACGCAGTATTTT.

This chain connects TRBV20-1 to TRBJ1-4; D not resolved. The CDR3 has 14 residues. Germline loops: CDR1 DFQATT, CDR2 SNEGSKA (reference sequence). V gave up 2 bases and J gave up 9 bases, with 16 bases separating them. Here the CDR3 reads CSARRAAAAKKLFF. Written as DNA, the CDR3 is TGCAGTGCTAGAAGGGCTGCTGCGGCGAAAAAACTGTTTTTT.

Regarding this clonotype: This sequence may be a read error, since a much larger clone differs from it by one base. J is TRBJ2-1 and V is TRBV6-2 or TRBV6-3, with D perhaps TRBD2 (6 bases). The germline V and J ends were trimmed by 5 bases and 10 bases, with 18 bases remaining between them. Germline CDR1 and CDR2: MNHEY and SVGEGT. The CDR3 spans 14 residues. This CDR3 reads CASSVYFRGGEQFF. The CDR3 region has the DNA TGTGCCAGCAGTGTCTATTTCCGGGGAGGCGAGCAGTTCTTC.

Note on this clonotype: A much larger clone differs by one base, so this may be a read error. The chain is built from TRBV10-3 and TRBJ1-2, with unresolved D. In germline, CDR1 is ENHRY, CDR2 SYGVKD. This CDR3 comprises 13 residues. The CDR3 DNA is TGTGTCATCAGTGAAGAGGTCAACTATGGCTACACCTTC. Translating gives CVISEEVNYGYTF.

This clonotype appeared many times. The chain combines TRBV5-1 with TRBJ2-3; 9 nucleotides agree with TRBD1. Germline V gene data show CDR1 as SGHRS and CDR2 as YFSETQ. The CDR3 is 16 amino acids. V dropped 1 base and J dropped 2; count of bases not matched to a gene: 5. For the CDR3, the DNA is TGCGCCAGCAGCTTGCCCGACAGGGGGGACACAGATACGCAGTATTTT. Amino acids: CASSLPDRGDTDTQYF.

This clonotype was seen at least ten times. The chain links TRBV5-1 to TRBJ2-1, with 7 positions matching TRBD1. The CDR3 contains 14 residues. The junction had 7 bases not matched to a gene; V was cut back by 0 bases and J by 10 bases. Germline V gene sequence: CDR1 SGHRS, CDR2 YFSETQ. The CDR3 here is CASSLGSLRGEQFF. CDR3 bases: TGCGCCAGCAGCTTGGGTTCACTCAGGGGGGAGCAGTTCTTC.

The rearrangement joins TRBV19 to TRBJ2-7; 14 bases are shared with TRBD2. The CDR3 is 17 residues long. Germline V lookup: CDR1 LNHDA, CDR2 SQIVND (reference sequence). The V and J ends lost 4 bases and 0 bases, in that order; junction bases with no gene match: 5. CDR3 bases: TGTGCCAGTAGTAGGGGACTAGCGGGGGAACTCTCCTACGAGCAGTACTTC. This gives the protein CASSRGLAGELSYEQYF.

This clonotype was counted at least ten times. The V and J genes are TRBV5-6 and TRBJ1-1; TRBD1 aligns across 12 bases. Germline V lookup: CDR1 SGHDT, CDR2 YYEEEE. V shed 4 bases and J 2 bases; nucleotides not matched to a gene: 6. The CDR3 has 16 amino acids. The CDR3 coding sequence is TGTGCCAGCAGCCCGGGACAGGGGGCTAGAAACACTGAAGCTTTCTTT. This sequence encodes CASSPGQGARNTEAFF.